These 21 T cell receptor beta chains were all obtained from the same sample, sequenced in a study of T cell responses to AZD1222 COVID-19 vaccine. Measured with immunoSEQ multiplex PCR; TCRdb has only the in-frame clones, and not every one. Found here are 95,000 to 100,000 clones, 87% of them singletons; the top ten hold more than 15%. The source material was peripheral blood, sampled on day 0 of AZD1222 vaccination. The receptors derive from an adult in good health.

The gene calls are TRBV28 and TRBJ2-3; 7 bases map to TRBD2. The V gene's germline CDR1 is MDHEN and CDR2 SYDVKM. J gave up 15 bases and V 5 bases, and 11 bases lay outside the gene matches. This CDR3 spans 12 amino acids. Here the CDR3 reads CASSNIGEGVYF. CDR3 nucleotide sequence: TGTGCCAGCAGTAACATTGGGGAGGGTGTATATTTT.

This rearrangement joins TRBV2 to TRBJ2-7, with 15 bases aligning to TRBD2. Germline V gives CDR1 SNHLY, CDR2 FYNNEI. The CDR3 extends over 14 amino acids. V was clipped by 10 bases and J by 5 bases; unmatched bases: 6. This CDR3 is CATGTSGRRNEQYF. CDR3 DNA sequence: TGTGCCACCGGGACTAGCGGGAGGCGCAACGAGCAGTACTTC.

The chain couples TRBV23-1 to TRBJ2-7; D is unresolved. Being an ORF, TRBV23-1 has a function that is uncertain. The CDR3 consists of 13 residues. Trimming removed 3 bases from V and 6 bases from J, with 12 bases in between. CDR3 bases: TGCGCCAGCAGTCACTTTGGATCTGGCGAGCAGTACTTC. Residues: CASSHFGSGEQYF.

The chain carries TRBV9 and TRBJ1-2; D call uncertain. Trimming removed 0 bases at V and 1 base at J, with 10 bases between. CDR1 and CDR2 from the germline V gene are SGDLS and YYNGEE. This CDR3 is 15 amino acids long. In DNA, the CDR3 is TGTGCCAGCAGCGTAGGTCCGGAGGGTAACTATGGCTACACCTTC. Translating it yields CASSVGPEGNYGYTF.

The chain has TRBV28 and TRBJ2-4; possibly TRBD1 for D (5 bases). V was trimmed by 1 base and J by 1 base, leaving 8 bases between them. The V gene's germline CDR1 is MDHEN and CDR2 SYDVKM. This CDR3 is built from 15 residues. The CDR3 is CASSLYRQAKNIQYF. The DNA for the CDR3 is TGTGCCAGCAGTTTATACCGACAGGCCAAAAACATTCAGTACTTC.

The V gene is TRBV4-1, the J gene TRBJ1-5, with D possibly matching TRBD1 (6 bases). CDR1 is MGHRA, CDR2 YSYEKL, per germline. The V and J ends lost 4 bases and 4 bases respectively, with 17 bases between them. The CDR3 runs 16 residues. The DNA for the CDR3 is TGCGCCAGCAGCCCCAGCCAGGGGAGAGGGAATCAGCCCCAGCATTTT. This gives the protein CASSPSQGRGNQPQHF.

This chain connects TRBV5-1 to TRBJ2-7; D perhaps matches TRBD1 (6 bases). Germline assignment: CDR1 SGHRS and CDR2 YFSETQ. V was shortened by 4 bases and J by 1 base, with 9 bases between the two germline ends. The CDR3 spans 13 residues. CDR3: CASSPGQSYEQYF. DNA for the CDR3: TGCGCCAGCAGCCCAGGACAGTCCTACGAGCAGTACTTC. Full variable domain (remainder filled in from reference TRBV5-1 and TRBJ2-7): KAGVTQTPRYLIKTRGQQVTLSCSPISGHRSVSWYQQTPGQGLQFLFEYFSETQRNKGNFPGRFSGRQFSNSRSEMNVSTLELGDSALYLCASSPGQSYEQYFGPGTRLTVT.

This clone was counted at least ten times. V and J are TRBV27 and TRBJ1-5; tentatively, D is TRBD1 (5 bases). Germline values: CDR1 MNHEY, CDR2 SMNVEV (reference sequence). Trimming removed 2 bases from V and 0 bases from J, with 14 bases in between. The CDR3 is made up of 17 amino acids. CDR3 amino acids: CASSLKAPGFSNQPQHF. Written as DNA, the CDR3 is TGTGCCAGCAGTTTAAAAGCGCCAGGGTTTAGCAATCAGCCCCAGCATTTT.

This clone was seen once. The rearrangement joins TRBV29-1 to TRBJ1-2; no definite D call. The CDR3 loop spans 13 amino acids. Germline V CDR1 and CDR2: SQVTM, ANQGSEA. Trimming left V 5 bases short and J 2 bases short, with 12 bases between. CDR3 DNA sequence: TGCAGCGTTTTAGACACTTCAAACTATGGCTACACCTTC. This translates into CSVLDTSNYGYTF.

The chain joins TRBV5-1 to TRBJ2-1; the D gene is possibly TRBD2 (5 bases). The CDR3 sequence is 12 residues long. The germline V and J ends were trimmed by 5 bases and 7 bases, with 10 bases remaining between them. CDR1 SGHRS and CDR2 YFSETQ come from the germline V gene. DNA of the CDR3: TGCGCCAGCAGGGGCGGACTGAATGAGCAGTTCTTC. It encodes CASRGGLNEQFF.

V usage is TRBV5-1 and J usage is TRBJ2-7; D gene unclear. The V end was cut by 5 bases, the J end by 0 bases, with 12 bases between. Germline CDR1 reads SGHRS; CDR2 reads YFSETQ. This CDR3 region has 14 residues. The CDR3 loop is CASSLTGLSYEQYF. The CDR3, as DNA: TGCGCCAGCAGTCTGACTGGCCTCTCCTACGAGCAGTACTTC. Complete variable domain (other parts from reference TRBV5-1 and TRBJ2-7): KAGVTQTPRYLIKTRGQQVTLSCSPISGHRSVSWYQQTPGQGLQFLFEYFSETQRNKGNFPGRFSGRQFSNSRSEMNVSTLELGDSALYLCASSLTGLSYEQYFGPGTRLTVT.

In its sample, this clone was seen once. The V and J genes are TRBV30 and TRBJ1-4; unclear D gene. The germline V gene has CDR1 GTSNPN and CDR2 SVGIG (reference sequence). The CDR3 loop spans 14 amino acids. V was trimmed by 0 bases and J by 5 bases, leaving 10 bases between them. CDR3 amino acids: CAWSVNSLNEKLFF. CDR3 in DNA: TGTGCCTGGAGTGTAAACAGCCTAAATGAAAAACTGTTTTTT.

The J gene is TRBJ1-6, the V gene TRBV3-1 (or the pseudogene TRBV3-2), with TRBD1 matching over 7 bases. The germline V gene has CDR1 LGHDT and CDR2 YNNKEL (reference sequence). Trimming removed 5 bases from V and 4 bases from J; junction bases left unmatched: 8. This CDR3 has 16 residues. CDR3 DNA: TGTGCCAGCAGCTCGAAGGACAGGCAATATAATTCACCCCTCCACTTT. Residues: CASSSKDRQYNSPLHF.

The chain carries TRBV4-1 and TRBJ1-5; D possibly corresponds to TRBD1 (5 bases). CDR1 MGHRA and CDR2 YSYEKL come from the germline V gene. The length of the CDR3 is 13 residues. Trimming stripped 4 bases from V and 5 bases from J, with 9 bases between. CDR3 sequence: CASSPGPYQPQHF. The DNA for the CDR3 is TGCGCCAGCAGCCCAGGGCCCTATCAGCCCCAGCATTTT.

This clone has more than one count but fewer than ten. The V call is TRBV11-3, the J call TRBJ2-7, with TRBD2 identical over 13 bases. J was trimmed by 3 bases and V by 4 bases; bases with no gene match: 3. CDR3 length: 15 amino acids. Per the germline V gene, CDR1 is SGHNT and CDR2 is YENEEA. The CDR3 sequence: CASSSGTSGIYEQYF. CDR3 nucleotide sequence: TGTGCCAGCAGCTCCGGGACTAGCGGGATCTACGAGCAGTACTTC.

The V call is TRBV5-1, the J call TRBJ2-2; D possibly corresponds to TRBD2 (6 bases). The CDR3 length is 14 residues. CDR1 is SGHRS, CDR2 YFSETQ, per germline. V dropped 8 bases and J dropped 0 bases, with 11 bases sitting between them. DNA of the CDR3: TGCGCCAGACGACTAGGCCCGAACACCGGGGAGCTGTTTTTT. Amino acids: CARRLGPNTGELFF.

The V and J genes are TRBV5-1 and TRBJ2-7; TRBD2 is a possible D gene (5 bases). With 3 bases removed from V and 0 bases from J, the gap between germline ends came to 7 bases. Germline CDR1 and CDR2: SGHRS and YFSETQ. This CDR3 spans 13 amino acids. In DNA, the CDR3 is TGCGCCAGCAGCTGGGCGGGCTCCTACGAGCAGTACTTC. This gives the protein CASSWAGSYEQYF. Using reference TRBV5-1 and TRBJ2-7 for the parts outside the CDR3, the full variable domain is KAGVTQTPRYLIKTRGQQVTLSCSPISGHRSVSWYQQTPGQGLQFLFEYFSETQRNKGNFPGRFSGRQFSNSRSEMNVSTLELGDSALYLCASSWAGSYEQYFGPGTRLTVT.

This sequence joins TRBV11-3 and TRBJ2-1, with a possible D match to TRBD2 (6 bases). CDR1 and CDR2 from the germline V gene are SGHNT and YENEEA. V was trimmed by 2 bases and J by 2 bases, leaving 10 bases between them. CDR3 length: 15 residues. The CDR3 DNA reads as TGTGCCAGCAGCTTAAGAGCGGGCCCCTACAATGAGCAGTTCTTC. Amino acids: CASSLRAGPYNEQFF.

The chain links TRBV24-1 to TRBJ2-7; D uncertain. The CDR3 totals 14 residues. Trimming cost V 5 bases and J 2 bases, with 12 bases left between them. Germline loops: CDR1 KGHDR, CDR2 SFDVKD. The CDR3 loop is CATSGGGPTYEQYF. CDR3 nucleotides: TGTGCCACCAGTGGTGGTGGGCCCACCTACGAGCAGTACTTC.

This clone was seen repeatedly, ten times or more. The chain joins TRBV3-1 (or the pseudogene TRBV3-2) to TRBJ1-2; D ambiguous. The CDR3 runs 15 residues. V lost 2 bases and J 8 bases, leaving 18 bases between the germline ends. CDR1 is LGHDT, CDR2 YNNKEL, per germline (reference sequence). As DNA, the CDR3 is TGTGCCAGCAGCCAATTTCGCGCCCCTCGAGAGGGCTACACCTTC. Translated, it gives CASSQFRAPREGYTF.

The rearrangement joins TRBV7-9 to TRBJ2-1; 7 nucleotides align to TRBD1. The germline V gene has CDR1 SEHNR and CDR2 FQNEAQ (reference sequence). This CDR3 is 16 amino acids long. Trimming cost V 5 bases and J 3 bases; bases outside gene matches: 10. The CDR3 reads CASSPTWAGGYNEQFF. The DNA for the CDR3 is TGTGCCAGCAGCCCAACCTGGGCAGGGGGCTACAATGAGCAGTTCTTC.